The 21 T cell receptor beta chains below all came from one sample that was sequenced in a study of long-term antiretroviral therapy in people with HIV. They ran version v3.0 of the immunoSEQ assay at survey level. Profiled with immunoSEQ multiplex PCR; TCRdb holds only in-frame clones, not every one. The sample consists of 17,000 or so clones, about 80% of them appearing once. The sequencing used unsorted PBMCs, collected 0.3 years before starting antiretroviral therapy. These receptor sequences come from a man aged 50 to 59 with HIV.

The chain recombines TRBV5-1 with TRBJ2-2; perhaps TRBD2 as D (5 bases). Germline CDR1 SGHRS, CDR2 YFSETQ. The CDR3 is 14 amino acids. Trimming removed 4 bases at V and 2 bases at J, with 9 bases between. CDR3 nucleotide sequence: TGCGCCAGCAGCCCGGAGGTTAACACCGGGGAGCTGTTTTTT. Translation: CASSPEVNTGELFF.

In its sample, this clone ranks as medium-sized. The same CDR3 can be traced to other DNA sequences in this sample. This chain joins TRBV4-1 and TRBJ1-1; D may be TRBD1 (5 bases). CDR3 size: 12 residues. Germline lookup yields CDR1 MGHRA and CDR2 YSYEKL. Trimming shortened V by 8 bases and J by 4 bases, and 11 bases separated the two germline ends. CDR3 bases: TGCGCCAGCTCCCATGGGGGCACTGAAGCTTTCTTT. Translating it yields CASSHGGTEAFF.

The J gene is TRBJ1-4, the V gene TRBV7-9, with a possible D match to TRBD1 (5 bases). Germline values: CDR1 SEHNR, CDR2 FQNEAQ (reference sequence). The CDR3 length is 12 residues. Trimming stripped 4 bases from V and 6 bases from J, with 6 bases between. CDR3 in DNA: TGTGCCAGCAGCTCGGGGGATGAAAAACTGTTTTTT. Protein sequence: CASSSGDEKLFF.

The rearrangement joins TRBV4-3 to TRBJ2-1; D is tentatively TRBD1 or TRBD2 (5 bases each). The V and J ends lost 2 bases and 9 bases respectively, with 17 bases between them. CDR1 is LGHNA, CDR2 YSLEER, per germline. CDR3 length: 15 amino acids. This CDR3 is CASSQTRDPSREQFF. The CDR3 bases are TGCGCCAGCAGCCAAACCCGGGACCCGTCGCGTGAGCAGTTCTTC.

The chain is built from TRBV6-1 and TRBJ1-1; a weak D match, TRBD1 (5 bases). Germline V CDR1 and CDR2: MNHNS, SASEGT. V was pared by 6 bases and J by 4 bases, with 12 bases between. The CDR3 is 13 residues long. CDR3 in amino acids: CASSLEGSTEAFF. In DNA, the CDR3 is TGTGCCAGCAGCCTTGAGGGGAGCACTGAAGCTTTCTTT.

V is TRBV9 and J is TRBJ2-5, with a weak D call TRBD2 (5 bases). The CDR3 spans 13 residues. Trimming took off 4 bases at V and 3 bases at J, with 10 bases between the two ends. Per germline, CDR1 SGDLS and CDR2 YYNGEE. In DNA, the CDR3 is TGTGCCAGCAGCCGAACAGCGGAAGAGACCCAGTACTTC. Its protein product is CASSRTAEETQYF.

The chain carries TRBV7-9 and TRBJ1-3; D is uncertain. CDR1 and CDR2 (germline): SEHNR, FQNEAQ (reference sequence). V was cut by 3 bases and J by 0 bases, with 3 bases left in between. The CDR3 loop spans 13 amino acids. The CDR3 here is CASSFDSGNTIYF. In DNA, the CDR3 is TGTGCCAGCAGCTTTGACTCTGGAAACACCATATATTTT.

This chain uses TRBV4-3 with TRBJ2-1; D is unresolved. The length of the CDR3 is 15 residues. The germline V gene has CDR1 LGHNA and CDR2 YSLEER. Between the trimmed V and J ends, which lost 1 base and 7 bases, there was a span of 14 bases. The CDR3 sequence is CASSQGDFPLNEQFF. DNA for the CDR3: TGCGCCAGCAGCCAAGGAGACTTTCCCCTGAATGAGCAGTTCTTC.

This chain connects TRBV28 to TRBJ2-1; TRBD2 matches at 10 bases. This CDR3 comprises 15 residues. The germline V gene has CDR1 MDHEN and CDR2 SYDVKM. The junction had 7 bases not matched to a gene; V was cut back by 10 bases and J by 1 base. DNA for the CDR3: TGTGCCACCTCACTAGCGGGACCGTCCTACAATGAGCAGTTCTTC. Protein: CATSLAGPSYNEQFF.

The rearrangement joins TRBV5-5 to TRBJ2-2; the D gene is possibly TRBD1 (5 bases). Germline V gene sequence: CDR1 SGHKS, CDR2 YYEKEE (reference sequence). V was pared by 1 base and J by 0 bases, with 10 bases between. The CDR3 contains 16 residues. In DNA form, the CDR3 reads TGTGCCAGCAGCTTGTCCCCGACAGCGAACACCGGGGAGCTGTTTTTT. It translates to CASSLSPTANTGELFF.

This clone appeared once. This chain joins TRBV7-9 and TRBJ1-1, with 7 bases that match TRBD1. This CDR3 comprises 14 residues. Losses at the gene ends were 9 bases for V and 0 bases for J; bases not matched to a gene: 7. The germline V gene has CDR1 SEHNR and CDR2 FQNEAQ (reference sequence). This chain's CDR3 is CASGTDYMNTEAFF. The CDR3, as DNA: TGTGCCAGTGGGACAGATTACATGAACACTGAAGCTTTCTTT.

This chain uses TRBV28 with TRBJ2-7, with 12 bases identical to TRBD2. After removal of 2 bases from V and 3 bases from J, the junction contained 5 bases not matched to a gene. Germline assignment: CDR1 MDHEN and CDR2 SYDVKM. The CDR3 consists of 16 residues. CDR3 sequence (DNA): TGTGCCAGCAGTTTAGGTCTAGCGGGGGGGGACTACGAGCAGTACTTC. Its translation is CASSLGLAGGDYEQYF.

The gene calls are TRBV2 and TRBJ2-7, with 8 bases lining up with TRBD1. With V trimmed by 2 bases and J by 1 base, 7 bases remained unmatched. Germline CDR1 and CDR2: SNHLY and FYNNEI. There are 16 residues in the CDR3. CDR3 nucleotides: TGTGCCAGCAGTGAACTGGTCAGGGGGCTATCCTACGAGCAGTACTTC. Translated: CASSELVRGLSYEQYF.

A single count supports this clone. At one of its ends the junction is not consistent with the germline gene, which may arise from a read error. The chain couples TRBV7-7 to TRBJ2-5, with D perhaps being TRBD1 or TRBD2 (6 bases each). The CDR3 totals 14 residues. In germline, CDR1 is SSHAT, CDR2 FNYEAQ (reference sequence). CDR3 sequence: CASSFGGNLETQYF. The CDR3 DNA sequence: TGTGCTAGCAGCTTCGGGGGCAATCTAGAGACCCAGTACTTC.

The chain has TRBV7-2 and TRBJ1-2, with a possible D match to TRBD1 (6 bases). This CDR3 is 13 amino acids long. Germline loops: CDR1 SGHTA, CDR2 FQGNSA. Trimming took off 1 base at V and 6 bases at J, with 9 bases between the two ends. CDR3 loop: CASSLDRVDGYTF. CDR3 nucleotides: TGTGCCAGCAGCTTAGACAGGGTAGATGGCTACACCTTC.

The chain has TRBV15 and TRBJ2-1; 8 bases are a match to TRBD2. With V trimmed by 3 bases and J by 0 bases, 4 bases remained unmatched. The CDR3 extends over 16 amino acids. From germline, CDR1 is LNHNV and CDR2 YYDKDF (reference sequence). As DNA, the CDR3 is TGTGCCACCAGCAGTACAAGCGGGAGCTCCTACAATGAGCAGTTCTTC. Protein: CATSSTSGSSYNEQFF.

The genes are TRBV14 and TRBJ2-1; D gene ambiguous. Germline V gene sequence: CDR1 SGHDN, CDR2 FVKESK. The CDR3 loop spans 15 amino acids. V was clipped by 2 bases and J by 3 bases, with 11 bases between them. In DNA form, the CDR3 reads TGTGCCAGCAGCCAATGGAGCCTTATCTACAATGAGCAGTTCTTC. It is translated as CASSQWSLIYNEQFF.

This clone was observed once. V is TRBV7-2 and J is TRBJ2-2, with TRBD1 as a possible D gene (5 bases). Trimming cost V 4 bases and J 2 bases, with 11 bases left between them. Germline V gene lookup returns CDR1 SGHTA and CDR2 FQGNSA. This CDR3 is built from 15 residues. This CDR3 reads CASSSTGINTGELFF. CDR3 nucleotides: TGTGCCAGCAGCTCAACAGGTATCAACACCGGGGAGCTGTTTTTT.

This clone turned up a few times. The chain is built from TRBV4-1 and TRBJ2-7; 7 nucleotides agree with TRBD1. The CDR3 is 16 amino acids. The trim removed 3 bases at V and 4 bases at J, leaving 12 bases unmatched. Germline CDR1 is MGHRA and CDR2 is YSYEKL. In nucleotides, the CDR3 is TGCGCCAGCAGCCACTTTAGCCGGGACAGCCCGTACGAGCAGTACTTC. This sequence encodes CASSHFSRDSPYEQYF.

This clone was picked up a small number of times. The V gene is TRBV12-5, the J gene TRBJ1-5; no clear D. The CDR3 extends over 14 amino acids. CDR1 and CDR2 (germline): LGHNT, FRNRAP. V was shortened by 6 bases and J by 1 base, with 10 bases between the two germline ends. The CDR3 sequence is CASGLGGSNQPQHF. The CDR3 nucleotides are TGTGCTAGTGGCCTGGGTGGGAGCAATCAGCCCCAGCATTTT.

The chain carries TRBV28 and TRBJ1-2, with a tentative D call TRBD1 (6 bases). Germline assignment: CDR1 MDHEN and CDR2 SYDVKM. V gave up 5 bases and J gave up 10 bases, with 11 bases separating them. The CDR3 is made up of 11 amino acids. The CDR3 DNA is TGTGCCAGCAGTCAGAGGGGGGACTACACCTTC. Its translation is CASSQRGDYTF.